These 15 T cell receptor beta chains were sequenced from one sample in a study of regulatory T cells in long-lasting Graves disease. HTBI primers from iRepertoire and Arm-PCR of CDR3 regions yielded the TCR beta libraries. TCRdb recomputed calls from the multiplex PCR reads with MiXCR, one row per CDR3 protein. Counted here are approximately 400,000 distinct CDR3 sequences, approximately 12% occurring once; the ten biggest clones make up approximately 17%. Time point here: newly diagnosed GD, antithyroid drugs for less than 3 months. PBMC-extracted RNA yielded the TCR library. These sequences were also reported in another study, on T cells in Graves' hyperthyroidism and ophthalmopathy.

The sample consisted of peripheral blood mononuclear cells (PBMCs), taken at new diagnosis, from a patient treated with antithyroid drugs. The receptors were gathered from a woman between 18 and 29 years old with Graves disease.

This clonotype was detected many times. The rearrangement joins TRBV18 to TRBJ1-2; no clear D gene. CDR3 size: 13 residues. The germline V gene encodes CDR1 KGHSH and CDR2 LQKENI. Trimming removed 2 bases at V and 2 bases at J, with 6 bases between. The CDR3 nucleotides are TGTGCCAGCTCACCAAGGGAAAACTATGGCTACACCTTC. Translated, it gives CASSPRENYGYTF.

This clonotype came up many times. The rearrangement uses TRBV5-4 and TRBJ2-5; 7 bases agree with TRBD2. The CDR3 length is 16 residues. The J segment lost 5 bases and the V segment lost 1 base, leaving 11 bases of the junction unmatched. Per the germline V gene, CDR1 is SGHNT and CDR2 is YYREEE (reference sequence). Written as DNA, the CDR3 is TGTGCCAGCAGCTTGCCCCCGGGGAGGGGAATGGAGACCCAGTACTTC. Translation: CASSLPPGRGMETQYF.

This clonotype was seen ten or more times. This chain uses TRBV5-1 with TRBJ1-1; D perhaps matches TRBD1 (5 bases). Germline CDR1 SGHRS, CDR2 YFSETQ. V dropped 0 bases and J dropped 4 bases, with 16 bases sitting between them. This CDR3 contains 16 residues. The CDR3 here is CASSLARAGRATEAFF. The CDR3 nucleotides read TGCGCCAGCAGCTTGGCCAGGGCAGGGAGGGCCACTGAAGCTTTCTTT.

In its sample, this clonotype was seen many times. The CDR3, as DNA: TGTGCCAGCGGAGCCGACGGGTCCGAGCAGTACGTC. Translation gives CASGADGSEQYV. V and J are TRBV2 and TRBJ2-7; the D is unclear. This CDR3 spans 12 amino acids. The germline V gene encodes CDR1 SNHLY and CDR2 FYNNEI. V was shortened by 8 bases and J by 6 bases, with 14 bases between the two germline ends.

V and J are TRBV10-3 and TRBJ2-6; maybe TRBD1 (6 bases). This CDR3 spans 19 amino acids. V lost 3 bases and J 0 bases, leaving 18 bases between the germline ends. CDR1 ENHRY and CDR2 SYGVKD come from the germline V gene. CDR3 DNA sequence: TGTGCCATCAGTGATATGTTAGGACAGAAAGACTCTGGGGCCAACGTCCTGACTTTC. This gives the protein CAISDMLGQKDSGANVLTF.

There are a few counts of this clonotype. The V and J genes are TRBV5-4 and TRBJ2-2; D remains ambiguous. The CDR3 sequence is 15 residues long. V lost 0 bases, J lost 3 bases, and 9 bases lay in between. Germline V lookup: CDR1 SGHNT, CDR2 YYREEE (reference sequence). The CDR3 loop reads CASSLADGYTGELFF. CDR3 DNA sequence: TGTGCCAGCAGCTTGGCAGACGGATACACCGGGGAGCTGTTTTTT.

To note about this clonotype: It differs at one base from a far larger clone, so likely a read error. This sequence joins TRBV12-3 or TRBV12-4 and TRBJ1-1; a weak D match, TRBD1 (5 bases). This CDR3 is built from 15 residues. The CDR3 region is CAISESRQISIEAFF. The CDR3 DNA follows: TGTGCCATCAGTGAGTCGAGACAGATAAGCATTGAAGCTTTCTTT.

This clonotype occurred a few times. V usage is TRBV6-5 and J usage is TRBJ2-7; D may be TRBD1 (6 bases). Germline CDR1 and CDR2: MNHEY and SVGAGI. Deletions cut 2 bases from V and 3 bases from J, with 32 bases between. CDR3 size: 21 residues. The CDR3 loop is CASSYLAGDVKARLGYYEQYV. In DNA, the CDR3 is TGTGCCAGCAGTTACCTTGCAGGGGACGTGAAAGCCAGACTGGGGTACTACGAGCAGTACGTC.

In this sample, this clonotype turned up many times. The V and J genes are TRBV3-1 and TRBJ2-7; D may be TRBD1 or TRBD2 (5 bases each). Germline CDR1 is LGHDT and CDR2 is YNNKEL (reference sequence). The length of the CDR3 is 12 residues. Trimming took off 3 bases at V and 10 bases at J, with 13 bases between the two ends. The CDR3 DNA follows: TGTGCCAGCAGCCACTGGGGGTCGGGACAGTACTTC. Translating gives CASSHWGSGQYF.

The gene calls are TRBV24-1 and TRBJ2-2; 12 positions match TRBD2. The V gene end was trimmed by 4 bases and the J gene end by 4 bases; junction bases not matched to a gene: 6. The CDR3 is made up of 17 amino acids. Germline values: CDR1 KGHDR, CDR2 SFDVKD. CDR3 DNA: TGTGCCACCAGTGAGGGACTAGCGGGTACTCGCACCGGGGAGCTGTTTTTT. Translating it yields CATSEGLAGTRTGELFF.

At least ten counts were recorded for this clonotype. The chain has TRBV20-1 and TRBJ2-1; the match to TRBD2 covers 8 bases. The CDR3 has 16 residues. V shed 5 bases and J 0 bases; nucleotides not matched to a gene: 9. Germline V gives CDR1 DFQATT, CDR2 SNEGSKA (reference sequence). DNA for the CDR3: TGCAGTGCTTCCGGGGGGGCCCTTTCCTCCTACAATGAGCAGTTCTTC. Amino acid sequence: CSASGGALSSYNEQFF.

The chain recombines TRBV7-2 with TRBJ2-7, with a possible D match to TRBD2 (6 bases). From germline, CDR1 is SGHTA and CDR2 FQGNSA. The CDR3 is made up of 18 amino acids. V shed 1 base and J shed 9 bases, with 28 bases lying between them. The CDR3 nucleotides read TGTGCCAGCAGCTTAGTCGGCTCCGGAGGGGATGGCCTAAATAGGCAGTACTTC. It codes for CASSLVGSGGDGLNRQYF.

The chain is built from TRBV12-3 or TRBV12-4 and TRBJ2-5; 10 nucleotides agree with TRBD2. V shed 4 bases, J shed 4 bases, and the junction held 12 bases outside the gene matches. There are 17 residues in the CDR3. The CDR3 DNA reads as TGTGCCAGCAGTTCACAGCGGGAGGGCCCTAGTAGAGAGACCCAGTACTTC. Translated, it gives CASSSQREGPSRETQYF.

V usage is TRBV7-2 and J usage is TRBJ1-6; perhaps TRBD1 as D (5 bases). The CDR3 runs 15 residues. V lost 4 bases and J lost 8, with 15 bases in between. Germline V gene lookup returns CDR1 SGHTA and CDR2 FQGNSA. The CDR3 bases are TGTGCCAGCAGCTCCAGGGTAATGATCGATTCACCCCTCCACTTT. It specifies CASSSRVMIDSPLHF.

The genes are TRBV6-1 and TRBJ1-5; D is unresolved. There are 15 residues in the CDR3. Germline CDR1 and CDR2: MNHNS and SASEGT. V lost 6 bases to trimming and J lost 3 bases, with 15 bases between them. The CDR3 reads CASRSQYSNNQPQHF. As DNA, the CDR3 is TGTGCCAGCAGGTCGCAGTACTCGAACAATCAGCCCCAGCATTTT.